The present T cell receptor beta chain was sequenced within a study of tumor-infiltrating lymphocytes in localized non-small cell lung cancer. Using immunoSEQ multiplex PCR, the repertoire was profiled, and TCRdb retains in-frame clones only, with some absent. The sample includes 27,000 or so clones, 70% to 90% seen only once; the top ten take roughly 1.9%. Study-level points and caveats: T-cell fraction did not differ between immunotypes IM1 and IM2.

Remarks on this clone: Its matching antigen is unknown.

V dropped 7 bases and J dropped 4 bases, with 10 bases sitting between them. Germline CDR1 is SQVTM and CDR2 is ANQGSEA. The CDR3 spans 11 residues. The chain employs TRBV29-1 and TRBJ1-2; D may be TRBD1 (6 bases). The TCR originated in a human donor with non-small cell lung cancer. Sequenced material: lung tumor tissue. CDR3 sequence: CSAKDSYGYTF. As DNA, the CDR3 is TGCAGCGCTAAGGACAGCTATGGCTACACCTTC.